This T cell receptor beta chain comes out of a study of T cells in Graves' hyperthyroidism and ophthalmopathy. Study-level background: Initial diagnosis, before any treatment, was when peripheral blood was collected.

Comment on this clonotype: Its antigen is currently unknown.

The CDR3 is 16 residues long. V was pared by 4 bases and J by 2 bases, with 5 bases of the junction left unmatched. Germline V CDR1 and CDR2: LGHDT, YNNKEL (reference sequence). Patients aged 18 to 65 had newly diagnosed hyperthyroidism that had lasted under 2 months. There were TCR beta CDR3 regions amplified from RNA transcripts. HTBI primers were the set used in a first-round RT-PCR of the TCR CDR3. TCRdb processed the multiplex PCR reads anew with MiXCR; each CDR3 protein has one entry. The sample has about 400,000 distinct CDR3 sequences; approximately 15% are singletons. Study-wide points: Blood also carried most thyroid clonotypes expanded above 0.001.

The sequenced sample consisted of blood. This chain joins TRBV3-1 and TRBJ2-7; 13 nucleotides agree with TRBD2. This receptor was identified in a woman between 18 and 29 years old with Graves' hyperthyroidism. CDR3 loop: CASSPLLAGGAYEQYF. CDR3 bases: TGTGCCAGCAGCCCTTTACTAGCGGGAGGGGCCTACGAGCAGTACTTC.